This TCR beta chain was profiled in a study of blood T cell repertoires in COVID-19. The protocol was immunoSEQ multiplex PCR, while the TCRdb copy is restricted to in-frame clones and leaves out a portion. The sample lists 150,000 or so clones, 65% to 90% seen once, with 9% to 13% in the top ten. Germline V gives CDR1 SGHTA, CDR2 FQGTGA. Trimming at V came to 3 bases and at J to 1 base, leaving 4 bases not matched to a gene. This CDR3 comprises 16 residues. Seattle patients were enrolled during active infection and followed longitudinally. V usage is TRBV7-3 and J usage is TRBJ2-2; 8 bases fit TRBD1. The sequence was collected from an older woman with COVID-19, enrolled during active disease. Sample: peripheral blood. CDR3 amino acids: CASSLDGTGNTGELFF. The CDR3 bases are TGTGCCAGCAGCTTGGACGGGACAGGGAACACCGGGGAGCTGTTTTTT.